This TCR beta chain was sequenced for a study of T cells in women clearing cervical HPV infection. About the research overall: No precancer developed; the control's incident HPV16 infection cleared within 12 months. Controls gave blood once infection was undetectable; cases at lesion identification.

The CDR3 covers 15 residues. Trimming at V came to 3 bases and at J to 4 bases, leaving 6 bases not matched to a gene. CDR1 and CDR2 (germline): SQVTM, ANQGSEA. Clones were read by immunoSEQ multiplex PCR, and TCRdb kept only the in-frame ones, dropping some. Reported are about 34,000 clones; the ten largest clones contain approximately 1.5%. For this clone: The CDR3 end is not reached by the read, which stops 3 residues before it; the germline J gene fills it in.

Sequencing input: blood buffy coat. This chain links TRBV29-1 with TRBJ1-6, with 7 bases lining up with TRBD1. The sequence was obtained from a woman aged 18 to 75 with a cervical HPV16 infection that either progressed to CIN3+ or cleared (not recorded which). The sequenced part of the CDR3 DNA is TGCAGCGTTGAGCTAGTGGACAGGTATAATTCACCC. Its protein product is CSVELVDRYNSP. From start to end, the CDR3 is CSVELVDRYNSPLHF.